This TCR beta chain was observed in a study of cytomegalovirus exposure and HLA in healthy donors. Donors in the study were healthy people who gave bone marrow. The PCR ran on 60 Vbeta and 13 Jbeta primers. The data were produced by immunoSEQ multiplex PCR, yet TCRdb's version contains in-frame clones alone and is incomplete. This sample has roughly 49,000 clones, with around 80% found just once. There are 13 residues in the CDR3. Germline assignment: CDR1 SGHNT and CDR2 YYREEE (reference sequence). Trimming left V 1 base short and J 6 bases short, with 10 bases between. The source material was PBMCs. The rearrangement joins TRBV5-4 to TRBJ1-2; D unclear. This sequence originates from a boy younger than 18 in good health and CMV-seropositive. This CDR3 reads CASSLSGVDGYTF. The CDR3, as DNA: TGTGCCAGCAGCTTGTCCGGGGTGGATGGCTACACCTTC.